What follows are 20 T cell receptor beta chains derived from one specimen sequenced in a study of T cells expressing NK-cell markers. Reanalyzing the 5' RACE reads, TCRdb keeps one entry per CDR3 protein, without DNA. This sample's table has 400,000 to 550,000 distinct CDR3 sequences. The sequenced material came from blood T cells: a sorted CD56 or NKG2C T cell subset, CD4+ or CD8+ T cells, or bulk PBMC T cells (not recorded which). The receptors here all came from a woman between 18 and 70 years old in good health.

V usage is TRBV7-2 and J usage is TRBJ2-1; checking the TCRdb D call of TRBD2 is not possible without DNA. The CDR3 has 15 residues. The germline V gene encodes CDR1 SGHTA and CDR2 FQGNSA. The CDR3 sequence is CASSETSGSYNEQFF.

V usage is TRBV29-1 and J usage is TRBJ2-3. Germline V CDR1 and CDR2: SQVTM, ANQGSEA. The CDR3 consists of 13 residues. CDR3 protein: CSAQTPEADTQYF.

The chain uses TRBV28 and TRBJ1-5; no DNA is available, so the TRBD1 call from TCRdb remains unchecked. Germline CDR1 reads MDHEN; CDR2 reads SYDVKM. The CDR3 extends over 17 amino acids. This chain's CDR3 is CASSLRTGAVSNQPQHF.

The chain has TRBV7-9 and TRBJ2-1; lacking DNA, the TRBD2 call made by TCRdb goes unchecked. The CDR3 consists of 16 residues. CDR1 is SEHNR and CDR2 is FQNEAQ in the germline V gene (reference sequence). The CDR3 is CASNLRSGGAYNEQFF.

J is TRBJ2-1 and V is TRBV5-1. The CDR3 has 14 residues. Germline V gene lookup returns CDR1 SGHRS and CDR2 YFSETQ. CDR3 sequence reads: CASSSGGTYNEQFF.

This chain joins TRBV7-2 and TRBJ1-6. CDR3 size: 16 residues. The germline V gene has CDR1 SGHTA and CDR2 FQGNSA. CDR3 loop: CASSLGFITTYSPLHF.

The chain has TRBV9 and TRBJ2-7. From germline, CDR1 is SGDLS and CDR2 YYNGEE. The CDR3 length is 12 residues. The CDR3 loop reads CASSANTYEQYF.

J is TRBJ2-5 and V is TRBV29-1; the TRBD1 assignment by TCRdb is unverifiable without DNA. CDR3 length: 13 residues. CDR1 and CDR2 from the germline V gene are SQVTM and ANQGSEA. CDR3 protein: CSVVAGAKETQYF.

This chain connects TRBV20-1 to TRBJ1-1; no DNA is available, so the TRBD1 call from TCRdb remains unchecked. CDR3 length: 13 amino acids. CDR1 DFQATT and CDR2 SNEGSKA come from the germline V gene (reference sequence). The CDR3 is CSADRGQETEAFF.

The V and J genes are TRBV6-6 and TRBJ2-3. Looked up from germline, CDR1 is MNHNY and CDR2 is SVGAGI (reference sequence). This CDR3 comprises 12 residues. This chain's CDR3 is CASSYSVDTQYF.

This chain connects TRBV29-1 to TRBJ1-2; the TCRdb D gene call, TRBD1, has no DNA to confirm it. The CDR3 extends over 11 amino acids. Germline V gives CDR1 SQVTM, CDR2 ANQGSEA. The CDR3 reads CSEGTEYGYTF.

The chain has TRBV30 and TRBJ2-6; lacking DNA, the TRBD1 call made by TCRdb goes unchecked. Germline CDR1 reads GTSNPN; CDR2 reads SVGIG (reference sequence). This CDR3 comprises 17 residues. CDR3 loop: CAWRGAGTNSGANVLTF.

The V call is TRBV7-9, the J call TRBJ2-2; the D gene TCRdb calls, TRBD1, cannot be checked with no DNA. There are 15 residues in the CDR3. Per germline, CDR1 SEHNR and CDR2 FQNEAQ (reference sequence). Here the CDR3 reads CASSADRGLSGELFF.

The chain recombines TRBV28 with TRBJ2-1; no DNA is available, so the TRBD1 call from TCRdb remains unchecked. The CDR3 extends over 13 amino acids. Per the germline V gene, CDR1 is MDHEN and CDR2 is SYDVKM. CDR3 in amino acids: CASAGLGYNEQFF.

The chain recombines TRBV29-1 with TRBJ1-2; TCRdb picks TRBD1, but there is no DNA to check that call. Germline values: CDR1 SQVTM, CDR2 ANQGSEA. This CDR3 has 12 residues. The CDR3 loop is CSVGDGDWGYTF.

The chain couples TRBV7-6 to TRBJ2-5. In germline, CDR1 is SGHVS, CDR2 FNYEAQ. The CDR3 has 14 amino acids. CDR3 in amino acids: CASSSLVSQETQYF.

The chain has TRBV6-5 and TRBJ2-1; TCRdb gives TRBD1 as the D gene, but with no DNA this cannot be confirmed. Germline CDR1 and CDR2: MNHEY and SVGAGI. The CDR3 consists of 12 residues. CDR3 residues: CASKGQGGEQFF.

The rearrangement joins TRBV20-1 to TRBJ1-1. The CDR3 sequence is 14 residues long. Germline CDR1 DFQATT, CDR2 SNEGSKA (reference sequence). The CDR3 sequence is CSARSQGRGTEAFF.

This CDR3 reads CASSLDLAGGTDTQYF. The chain is built from TRBV11-2 and TRBJ2-3. In germline, CDR1 is SGHAT, CDR2 FQNNGV. The CDR3 has 16 residues.

The V and J genes are TRBV20-1 and TRBJ2-3. The CDR3 is 13 residues long. In germline, CDR1 is DFQATT, CDR2 SNEGSKA (reference sequence). CDR3: CSALSTNTDTQYF.